This T cell receptor (beta chain) was sequenced in a study of T cells after yellow fever vaccination. 5'RACE template switching produced TCR cDNA carrying a universal primer site and UMIs. TCRdb ran MiXCR on the 5' RACE reads and lists one entry per CDR3 protein. The sample contains approximately 610,000 distinct CDR3 sequences, around a sixth of which appear only once. This material consisted of PBMCs, taken 5 days after the first yellow fever vaccination. The receptor was isolated from a man aged 18 to 29 who received the YFV17D yellow fever vaccine.

CDR3 DNA: TGTGCCAGCAGTCCCCCAACCTCGACAGCTGGAAACACCATATATTTT. Protein: CASSPPTSTAGNTIYF. The genes are TRBV28 and TRBJ1-3; possibly TRBD1 for D (5 bases). V was cut by 5 bases and J by 2 bases, with 16 bases left in between. Germline V lookup: CDR1 MDHEN, CDR2 SYDVKM. This CDR3 region has 16 residues.